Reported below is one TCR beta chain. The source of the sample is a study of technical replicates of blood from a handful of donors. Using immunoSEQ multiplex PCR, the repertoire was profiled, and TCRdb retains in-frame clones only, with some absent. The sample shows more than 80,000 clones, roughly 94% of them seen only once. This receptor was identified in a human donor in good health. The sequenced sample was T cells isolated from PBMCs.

CDR3 sequence (DNA): TGTGCCAGCACTCAAGACAGGGACTCTGGAAACACCATATATTTT. It encodes CASTQDRDSGNTIYF. The chain recombines TRBV6-1 with TRBJ1-3; 7 bases fit TRBD1. Germline-derived CDR1 and CDR2 are MNHNS and SASEGT. This CDR3 spans 15 amino acids. J gave up 0 bases and V 7 bases, and 6 bases lay outside the gene matches.